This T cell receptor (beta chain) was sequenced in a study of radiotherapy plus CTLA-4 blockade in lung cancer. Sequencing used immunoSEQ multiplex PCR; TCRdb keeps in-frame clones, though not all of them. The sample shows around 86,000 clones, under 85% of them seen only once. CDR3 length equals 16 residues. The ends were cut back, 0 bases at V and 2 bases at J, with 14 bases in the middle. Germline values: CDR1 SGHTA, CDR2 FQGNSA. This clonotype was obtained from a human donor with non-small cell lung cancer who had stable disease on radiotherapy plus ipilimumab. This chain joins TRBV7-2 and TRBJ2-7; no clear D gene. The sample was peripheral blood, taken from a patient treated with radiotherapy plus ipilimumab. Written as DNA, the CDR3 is TGTGCCAGCAGCTTAGCGACCAGTTCCTCTACCTACGAGCAGTACTTC. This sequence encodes CASSLATSSSTYEQYF.